The clone carrying this TCR beta chain was recorded many times. The data belong to a study of blood T cells in healthy people across ages. Alongside a J-beta primer mix, a sample-barcoded 5' primer served in a second PCR lasting about 7 to 12 cycles. Each CDR3 protein is one row after TCRdb ran MiXCR on the 5' RACE reads. The table records 710,000 or so distinct CDR3 sequences, about a fifth of them present only once. The ends were cut back, 5 bases at V and 7 bases at J, with 14 bases in the middle. This CDR3 region has 14 residues. The sample comprised blood. The chain employs TRBV12-3 or TRBV12-4 and TRBJ1-4, with D unclear. The clonotype originates from a man between 65 and 85 years old in good health. CDR3 DNA sequence: TGTGCCAGCAGTCTGAAGTGGCCCCCTGAAAAACTGTTTTTT. Translating it yields CASSLKWPPEKLFF.